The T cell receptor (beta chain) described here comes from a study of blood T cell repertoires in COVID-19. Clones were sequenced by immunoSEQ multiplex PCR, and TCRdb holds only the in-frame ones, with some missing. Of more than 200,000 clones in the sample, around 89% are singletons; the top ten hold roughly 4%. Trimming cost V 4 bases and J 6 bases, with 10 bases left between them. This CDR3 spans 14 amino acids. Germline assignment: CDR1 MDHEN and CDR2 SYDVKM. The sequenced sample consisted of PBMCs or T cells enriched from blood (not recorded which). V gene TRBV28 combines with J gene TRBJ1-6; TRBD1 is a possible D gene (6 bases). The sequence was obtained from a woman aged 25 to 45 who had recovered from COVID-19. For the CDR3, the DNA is TGTGCCAGCAGTTGGACAGAAACTAATTCACCCCTCCACTTT. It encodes CASSWTETNSPLHF.